Described below is a single TCR beta chain sequence and its context. The antigen is not known. Healthy individuals who donated bone marrow served as the donors. J gave up 3 bases and V 1 base, and 6 bases lay outside the gene matches. The germline gives CDR1 MGHRA, CDR2 YSYEKL. The CDR3 loop spans 16 amino acids. The PCR made use of 60 Vbeta and 13 Jbeta primers. The repertoire was sequenced with immunoSEQ multiplex PCR; TCRdb's copy has only in-frame clones and lacks some. The sample holds about 90,000 clones, about 67% seen once. These data come from a study of cytomegalovirus exposure and HLA in healthy donors. Regarding the study as a whole: One later analysis reportedly identified an Asian-associated ancestry cluster that showed fewer N-insertions than the roughly 640-donor mean. TCR beta chains numbering more than 150 were designated cytomegalovirus-associated. It was reported that TCR beta sequences correctly inferred the HLA-A and HLA-B alleles for most subjects.

The chain joins TRBV4-1 to TRBJ2-3; 8 positions agree with TRBD2. The specimen sequenced was PBMCs. The receptor was derived from a man aged 30 to 39 in good health and CMV-seronegative. CDR3 protein: CASSQVQSGGTDTQYF. The CDR3 DNA reads TGCGCCAGCAGCCAAGTACAAAGCGGGGGAACAGATACGCAGTATTTT.